The clone carrying this T cell receptor beta chain is medium-sized (0.01 to 0.1%). The age range of participants was about 18 to 89 years, with residence in under 30 US areas. Clinical histories supplied by participants themselves formed the basis of cohort assignment. A case of COVID-19 had been met by exposed participants within 2 weeks before study entry. Some clones are missing from TCRdb's copy, which holds only in-frame ones; the method was immunoSEQ multiplex PCR. Of around 190,000 clones in the sample, 84% were seen once. These data belong to a study of blood T cell repertoires in COVID-19. Study overall: Nucleic acid was either cDNA or gDNA, and it came from T cells, B-cell-depleted T cells, or PBMCs.

V lost 0 bases, J lost 0 bases, and 0 bases stayed unmatched. CDR1 is MRHNA, CDR2 SNTAGT, per germline. The CDR3 spans 16 residues. The chain has TRBV6-4 and TRBJ2-3; 10 bases line up with TRBD2. This TCR derives from a woman aged 30 to 39 who had been exposed to COVID-19. Sequencing input: PBMCs or T cells enriched from blood (not recorded which). DNA of the CDR3: TGTGCCAGCAGTGACTCGACTAGCGGGAGCACAGATACGCAGTATTTT. Translated, it gives CASSDSTSGSTDTQYF.